The source of this TCR beta chain is a study of graft-versus-host responses after intestinal transplantation. Study-wide context: Transplants given to recipients were multivisceral, liver-intestinal, or isolated intestinal. For approximately three years after anti-thymocyte globulin induction, all recipients took tacrolimus and steroids.

Repertoires were generated with immunoSEQ multiplex PCR, while TCRdb's copy carries only in-frame clones and drops some. The sample includes some 48,000 clones, approximately 95% seen only once; the top ten take approximately 0.21%. The CDR3 extends over 13 amino acids. Looked up from germline, CDR1 is SGHVS and CDR2 is FNYEAQ. Trimming left V 5 bases short and J 3 bases short, with 8 bases between. Study-level points and caveats: Some GvH clones appeared in ileal mucosa or blood before recipient bone marrow. In patients with graft-donor T cell macrochimerism, allograft graft-versus-host to host-versus-graft clonal ratios were high.

A word on this clone: Its antigen is currently unknown.

The V and J genes are TRBV7-6 and TRBJ2-1; D is ambiguous. This clonotype was obtained from a human donor who was the organ donor for an intestinal transplant. The material was unstimulated CD8+ T cells sorted from spleen or lymph node cells, obtained before transplant. Here the CDR3 DNA reads TGTGCCAGCAGCGCGGACGGCTACAATGAGCAGTTCTTC. Translating it yields CASSADGYNEQFF.